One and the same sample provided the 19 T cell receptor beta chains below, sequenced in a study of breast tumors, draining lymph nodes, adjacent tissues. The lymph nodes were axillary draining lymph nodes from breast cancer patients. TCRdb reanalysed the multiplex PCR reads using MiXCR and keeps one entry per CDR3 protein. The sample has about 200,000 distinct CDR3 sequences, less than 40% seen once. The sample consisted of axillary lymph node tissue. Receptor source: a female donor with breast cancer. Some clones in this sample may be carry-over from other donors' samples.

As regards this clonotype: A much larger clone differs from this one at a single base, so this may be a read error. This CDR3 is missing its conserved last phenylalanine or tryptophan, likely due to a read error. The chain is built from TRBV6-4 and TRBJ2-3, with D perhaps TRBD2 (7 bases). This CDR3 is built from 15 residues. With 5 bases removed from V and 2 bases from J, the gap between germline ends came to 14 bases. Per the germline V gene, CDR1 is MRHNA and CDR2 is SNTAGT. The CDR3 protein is CASSHAGALTDTQYS. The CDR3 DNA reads TGTGCCAGCAGTCACGCGGGGGCGCTCACAGATACGCAGTATTCT.

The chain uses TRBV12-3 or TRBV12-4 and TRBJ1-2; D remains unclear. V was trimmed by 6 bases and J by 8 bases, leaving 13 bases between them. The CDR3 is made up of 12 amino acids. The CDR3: CASSAPLPGYTF. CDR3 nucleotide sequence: TGTGCCAGCAGCGCTCCTCTTCCCGGCTACACCTTC.

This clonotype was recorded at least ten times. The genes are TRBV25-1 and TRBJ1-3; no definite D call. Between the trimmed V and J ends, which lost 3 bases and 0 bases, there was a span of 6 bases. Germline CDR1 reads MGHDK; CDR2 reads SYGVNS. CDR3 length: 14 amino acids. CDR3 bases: TGTGCCAGCAGTGAGGAGAGCTCTGGAAACACCATATATTTT. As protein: CASSEESSGNTIYF.

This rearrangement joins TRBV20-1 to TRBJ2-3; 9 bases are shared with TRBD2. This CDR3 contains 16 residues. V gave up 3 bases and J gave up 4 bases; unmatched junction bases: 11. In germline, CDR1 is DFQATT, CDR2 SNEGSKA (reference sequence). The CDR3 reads CSASNSGSWGADTQYF. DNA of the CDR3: TGCAGTGCTAGTAATAGCGGGAGTTGGGGCGCAGATACGCAGTATTTT.

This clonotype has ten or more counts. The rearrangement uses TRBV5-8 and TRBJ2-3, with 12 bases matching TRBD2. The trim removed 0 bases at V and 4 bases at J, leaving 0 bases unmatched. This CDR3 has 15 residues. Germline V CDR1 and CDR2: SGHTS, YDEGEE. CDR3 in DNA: TGTGCCAGCAGCTTGGCTAGCGGGGGGGCAGATACGCAGTATTTT. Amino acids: CASSLASGGADTQYF. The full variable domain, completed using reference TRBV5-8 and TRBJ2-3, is EAGVTQSPTHLIKTRGQQATLRCSPISGHTSVYWYQQALGLGLQFLLWYDEGEERNRGNFPPRFSGRQFPNYSSELNVNALELEDSALYLCASSLASGGADTQYFGPGTRLTVL.

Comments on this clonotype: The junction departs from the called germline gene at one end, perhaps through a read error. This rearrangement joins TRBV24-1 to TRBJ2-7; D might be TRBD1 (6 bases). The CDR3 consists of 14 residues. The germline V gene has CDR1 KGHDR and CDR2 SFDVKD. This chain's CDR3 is CASSLPTGAYEQYF. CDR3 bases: TGTGCCAGCAGTTTACCGACAGGAGCCTACGAGCAGTACTTC.

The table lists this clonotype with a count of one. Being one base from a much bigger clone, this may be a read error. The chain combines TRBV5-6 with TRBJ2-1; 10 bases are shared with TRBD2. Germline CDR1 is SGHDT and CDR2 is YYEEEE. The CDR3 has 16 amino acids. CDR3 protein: CASSFFVAGGRNGQFF. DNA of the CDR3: TGTGCCAGCAGCTTCTTCGTAGCGGGAGGTAGGAATGGGCAGTTCTTC.

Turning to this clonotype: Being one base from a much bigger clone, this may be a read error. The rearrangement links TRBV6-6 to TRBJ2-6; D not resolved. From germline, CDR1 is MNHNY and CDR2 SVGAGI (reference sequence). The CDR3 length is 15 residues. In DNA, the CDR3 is TGTGCCAGCGGTTATCGCCCGTCTGGGGCCAACGTCCTGACTTTC. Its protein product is CASGYRPSGANVLTF.

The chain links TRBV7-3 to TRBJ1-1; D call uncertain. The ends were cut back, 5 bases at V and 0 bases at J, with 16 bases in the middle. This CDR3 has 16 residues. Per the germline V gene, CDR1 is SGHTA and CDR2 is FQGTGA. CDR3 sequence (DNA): TGTGCCAGCAGCCAAGATCCCCCAGGCCTGAACACTGAAGCTTTCTTT. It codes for CASSQDPPGLNTEAFF.

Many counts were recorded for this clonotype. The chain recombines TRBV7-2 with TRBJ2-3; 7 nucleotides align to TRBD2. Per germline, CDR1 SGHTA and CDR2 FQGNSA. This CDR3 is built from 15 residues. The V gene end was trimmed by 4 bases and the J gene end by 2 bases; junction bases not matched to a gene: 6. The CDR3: CASSSTGGDTDTQYF. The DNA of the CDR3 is TGTGCCAGCAGCTCGACGGGAGGTGACACAGATACGCAGTATTTT.

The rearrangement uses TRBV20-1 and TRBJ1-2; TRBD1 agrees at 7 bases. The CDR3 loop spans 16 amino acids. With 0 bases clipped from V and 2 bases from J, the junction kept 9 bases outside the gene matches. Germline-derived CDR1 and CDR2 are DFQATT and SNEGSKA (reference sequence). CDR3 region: CSARDPWTGANYGYTF. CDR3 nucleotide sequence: TGCAGTGCTAGAGATCCCTGGACAGGAGCCAACTATGGCTACACCTTC.

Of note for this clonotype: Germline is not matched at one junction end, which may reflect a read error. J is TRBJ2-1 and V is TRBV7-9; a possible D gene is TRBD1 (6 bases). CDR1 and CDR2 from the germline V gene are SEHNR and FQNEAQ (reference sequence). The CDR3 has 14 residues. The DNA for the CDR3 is TGTGCCGGCAGTTACTCGCGGCAGGGGAATCGACAGTTCTTC. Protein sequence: CAGSYSRQGNRQFF.

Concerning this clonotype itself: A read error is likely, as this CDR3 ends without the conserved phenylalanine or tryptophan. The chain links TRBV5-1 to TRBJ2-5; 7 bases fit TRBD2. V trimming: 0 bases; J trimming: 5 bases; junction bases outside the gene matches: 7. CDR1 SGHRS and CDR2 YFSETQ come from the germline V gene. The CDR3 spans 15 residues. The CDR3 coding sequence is TGCGCCAGCAGCTTGGCAGGACTAGGCCTCGAGACCCAGTACCTC. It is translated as CASSLAGLGLETQYL.

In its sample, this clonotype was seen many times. The DNA of the CDR3 is TGTGCCAGCAGCTTGCGCGGGGCGCTGGGCACAGATACGCAGTATTTT. This gives the protein CASSLRGALGTDTQYF. The chain combines TRBV5-4 with TRBJ2-3; D is perhaps TRBD2 (6 bases). CDR1 is SGHNT, CDR2 YYREEE, per germline (reference sequence). The CDR3 length is 16 residues. Deletions cut 1 base from V and 1 base from J, with 13 bases between. Supplemented by reference TRBV5-4 and TRBJ2-3, the full variable domain reads ETGVTQSPTHLIKTRGQQVTLRCSSQSGHNTVSWYQQALGQGPQFIFQYYREEENGRGNFPPRFSGLQFPNYSSELNVNALELDDSALYLCASSLRGALGTDTQYFGPGTRLTVL.

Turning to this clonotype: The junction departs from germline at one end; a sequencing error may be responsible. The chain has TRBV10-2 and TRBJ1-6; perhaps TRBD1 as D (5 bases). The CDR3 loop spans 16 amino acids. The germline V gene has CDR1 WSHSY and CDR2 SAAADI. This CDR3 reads CASSESWGGLGSPLHF. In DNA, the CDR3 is TGTGCCAGCAGTGAGTCCTGGGGCGGTTTAGGCTCACCCCTCCACTTT.

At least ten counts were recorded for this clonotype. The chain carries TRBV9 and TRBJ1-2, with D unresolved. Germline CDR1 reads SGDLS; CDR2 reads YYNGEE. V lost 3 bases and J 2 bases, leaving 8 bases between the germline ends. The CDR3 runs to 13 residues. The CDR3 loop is CASSDSLNYGYTF. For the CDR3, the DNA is TGTGCCAGCAGCGACTCTCTCAACTATGGCTACACCTTC.

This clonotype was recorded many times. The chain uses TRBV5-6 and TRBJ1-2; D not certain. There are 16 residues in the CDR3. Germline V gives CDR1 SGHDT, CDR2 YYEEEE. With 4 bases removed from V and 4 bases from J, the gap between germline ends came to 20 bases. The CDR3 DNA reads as TGTGCCAGCAGCCAGCTGGGAGAACCCAAAAGCTATGGCTACACCTTC. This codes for CASSQLGEPKSYGYTF.

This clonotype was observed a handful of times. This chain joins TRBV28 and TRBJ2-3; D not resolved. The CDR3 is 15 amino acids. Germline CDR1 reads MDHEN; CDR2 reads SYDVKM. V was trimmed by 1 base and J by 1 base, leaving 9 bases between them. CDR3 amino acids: CASSLSIPGTDTQYF. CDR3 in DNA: TGTGCCAGCAGTTTATCCATACCCGGCACAGATACGCAGTATTTT.

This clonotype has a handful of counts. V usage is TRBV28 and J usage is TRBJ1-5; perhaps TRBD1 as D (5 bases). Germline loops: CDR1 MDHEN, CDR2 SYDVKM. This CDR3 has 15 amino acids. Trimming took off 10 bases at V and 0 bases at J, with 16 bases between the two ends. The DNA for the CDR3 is TGTGCCACCAAGAGGGGCCTCTATAGCAATCAGCCCCAGCATTTT. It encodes CATKRGLYSNQPQHF.